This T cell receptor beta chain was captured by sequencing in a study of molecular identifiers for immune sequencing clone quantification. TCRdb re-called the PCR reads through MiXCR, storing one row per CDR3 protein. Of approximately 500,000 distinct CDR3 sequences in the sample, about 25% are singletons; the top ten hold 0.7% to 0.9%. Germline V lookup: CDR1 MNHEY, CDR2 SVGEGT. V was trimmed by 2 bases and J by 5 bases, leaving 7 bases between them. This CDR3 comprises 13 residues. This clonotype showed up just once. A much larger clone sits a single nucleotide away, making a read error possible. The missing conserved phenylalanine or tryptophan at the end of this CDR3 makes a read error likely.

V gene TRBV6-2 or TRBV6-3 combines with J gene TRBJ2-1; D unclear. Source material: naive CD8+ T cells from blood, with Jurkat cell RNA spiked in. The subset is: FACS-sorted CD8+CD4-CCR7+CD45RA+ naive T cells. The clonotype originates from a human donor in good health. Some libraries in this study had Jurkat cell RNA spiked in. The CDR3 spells CASSYTSNNEQFI. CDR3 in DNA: TGTGCCAGCAGTTACACCAGCAACAATGAGCAGTTCATC.